This T cell receptor beta chain was captured in a study of cytomegalovirus exposure and HLA in healthy donors. Background on the study: Unique TCRs from HLA-typed donors, 70 million to 100 million of them, were held in an early data release. Study findings and constraints: The study designated 150 or so TCR beta chains cytomegalovirus-associated. Relative to equally common others, HLA-associated TCR beta chains showed greater clonal expansion in a later analysis. In presence/absence analyses, roughly uniform sequencing depth across donors was assumed.

This clone was detected only a few times. Its antigen remains unknown. Researchers ran the PCR with 60 Vbeta and 13 Jbeta primers. Libraries were prepared by immunoSEQ multiplex PCR; TCRdb keeps only in-frame clonotypes and omits some of them. The data show 150,000 to 170,000 clones, 80% seen once. V was cut by 4 bases and J by 3 bases, with 12 bases left in between. The germline V gene has CDR1 MNHEY and CDR2 SMNVEV (reference sequence). The CDR3 has 15 residues. This TCR derives from a young man in good health and CMV-seropositive. Sequences were obtained from PBMCs. This rearrangement joins TRBV27 to TRBJ2-2, with TRBD1 as a possible D gene (6 bases). The CDR3 spells CASSSDREYTGELFF. DNA of the CDR3: TGTGCCAGCAGTTCGGACAGAGAGTACACCGGGGAGCTGTTTTTT.